The 19 T cell receptor beta chains reported below all come from one sample, sequenced in a study of cytomegalovirus exposure and HLA in healthy donors. Primers for the PCR totalled 60 Vbeta and 13 Jbeta. Assay used: immunoSEQ multiplex PCR; TCRdb lists only in-frame clones, some missing. The table includes roughly 160,000 clones, roughly 88% detected once. Sequenced material: PBMCs. Receptor source: a young man in good health and CMV-seropositive.

This clone has just one count. The chain is built from TRBV10-3 and TRBJ2-1, with D tentatively TRBD1 (5 bases). Germline CDR1 and CDR2: ENHRY and SYGVKD. The CDR3 is made up of 11 amino acids. Trimming removed 7 bases from V and 7 bases from J, with 8 bases in between. This chain's CDR3 is CAITKGNEQFF. DNA for the CDR3: TGTGCCATCACTAAGGGGAATGAGCAGTTCTTC.

This chain joins TRBV6-5 and TRBJ2-5; 8 bases agree with TRBD2. The J call may be incorrect, as the DNA end agrees better with TRBJ2-7. The germline gives CDR1 MNHEY, CDR2 SVGAGI. This CDR3 has 15 residues. The CDR3: CASTIYGGGVYEQYF. CDR3 DNA sequence: TGTGCCAGCACTATATACGGGGGGGGAGTCTACGAGCAGTACTTC.

The DNA for the CDR3 is TGTGCCAGCAGCTTGTCGGCGGTACACTTCTATGGCTACACCTTC. Translating gives CASSLSAVHFYGYTF. The rearrangement joins TRBV5-5 to TRBJ1-2; unclear D gene. This CDR3 is 15 amino acids long. The V and J ends lost 1 base and 4 bases respectively, with 14 bases between them. Germline CDR1 reads SGHKS; CDR2 reads YYEKEE (reference sequence). Variable domain in full (rest from reference TRBV5-5 and TRBJ1-2): DAGVTQSPTHLIKTRGQQVTLRCSPISGHKSVSWYQQVLGQGPQFIFQYYEKEERGRGNFPDRFSARQFPNYSSELNVNALLLGDSALYLCASSLSAVHFYGYTFGSGTRLTVV.

This chain uses TRBV30 with TRBJ1-2, with 7 positions matching TRBD1. The trim removed 3 bases at V and 2 bases at J, leaving 6 bases unmatched. CDR1 is GTSNPN and CDR2 is SVGIG in the germline V gene (reference sequence). The CDR3 loop spans 14 amino acids. CDR3 sequence reads: CAWRGQNGNYGYTF. The CDR3 DNA is TGTGCCTGGAGGGGACAGAATGGGAACTATGGCTACACCTTC.

The V and J genes are TRBV25-1 and TRBJ2-1, with TRBD1 matching over 7 bases. J was trimmed by 16 bases and V by 4 bases; bases with no gene match: 4. Germline CDR1 and CDR2: MGHDK and SYGVNS. The CDR3 has 10 residues. The CDR3 DNA follows: TGTGCCAGCAGTGGGGGACAGCTTTTCTTC. This codes for CASSGGQLFF.

In this sample, this clone turned up a few times. J is TRBJ1-6 and V is TRBV6-1; the D is unclear. The germline V gene encodes CDR1 MNHNS and CDR2 SASEGT. The V end lost 7 bases, the J end lost 4 bases, and 11 bases lay between the germline ends. This CDR3 comprises 14 residues. Here the CDR3 DNA reads TGTGCCAGCACCATGGGGAGGTATAATTCACCCCTCCACTTT. It encodes CASTMGRYNSPLHF.

The rearrangement joins TRBV27 to TRBJ2-2, with D perhaps TRBD2 (6 bases). The CDR3 extends over 16 amino acids. V lost 8 bases and J 8 bases, leaving 24 bases between the germline ends. Germline assignment: CDR1 MNHEY and CDR2 SMNVEV (reference sequence). The CDR3 coding sequence is TGTGCCAGCCATGAGGGCGGGGTGACTCGGGGAGGGGAGCTGTTTTTT. It yields the protein CASHEGGVTRGGELFF.

The chain employs TRBV4-3 and TRBJ2-1; TRBD1 matches at 7 bases. CDR3 size: 15 residues. V lost 1 base and J lost 8; bases outside the gene matches: 8. Per the germline V gene, CDR1 is LGHNA and CDR2 is YSLEER. The CDR3 protein is CASSQVRDRADEQFF. CDR3 DNA: TGCGCCAGCAGCCAAGTCCGTGACAGGGCGGATGAGCAGTTCTTC.

The chain joins TRBV29-1 to TRBJ2-7; perhaps TRBD1 as D (6 bases). Trimming pared 0 bases from V and 5 bases from J, leaving 8 bases between. The CDR3 sequence is 12 residues long. The germline CDR1 and CDR2 sequences are SQVTM and ANQGSEA. The chain's CDR3 is CSVEEDSDEQYF. The CDR3 DNA follows: TGCAGCGTTGAAGAGGACAGCGACGAGCAGTACTTC.

This clone was seen only a few times. V gene TRBV6-5 combines with J gene TRBJ1-5; D is possibly TRBD1 (6 bases). CDR3 length: 13 residues. Trimming left V 8 bases short and J 6 bases short, with 14 bases between. Germline loops: CDR1 MNHEY, CDR2 SVGAGI. CDR3 DNA sequence: TGTGCCAGCCAAGGGACACCCAGTCAGCCCCAGCATTTT. Protein sequence: CASQGTPSQPQHF.

J is TRBJ2-7 and V is TRBV6-6; D is possibly TRBD2 (6 bases). The CDR3 is 12 amino acids. Trimming pared 11 bases from V and 0 bases from J, leaving 11 bases between. The V gene's germline CDR1 is MNHNY and CDR2 SVGAGI (reference sequence). The CDR3 DNA reads TGTGCCCACGCGGGGAACTCCTACGAGCAGTACTTC. It translates to CAHAGNSYEQYF.

This clone was seen a few times. The genes are TRBV2 and TRBJ2-1, with 8 positions matching TRBD2. This CDR3 region has 12 residues. Germline V lookup: CDR1 SNHLY, CDR2 FYNNEI. J was trimmed by 7 bases and V by 8 bases; bases with no gene match: 4. The DNA of the CDR3 is TGTGCCAGCGGGTCTAGCGGGAATGAGCAGTTCTTC. It yields the protein CASGSSGNEQFF.

The J gene is TRBJ2-5, the V gene TRBV20-1, with D unclear. The DNA end is more similar to TRBJ2-7, so the J call may be wrong. Per germline, CDR1 DFQATT and CDR2 SNEGSKA (reference sequence). This CDR3 is 11 amino acids long. CDR3 DNA: TGCAGTGCTAGTCAATCCTACGAGCAGTACTTC. This translates into CSASQSYEQYF.

This chain joins TRBV18 and TRBJ1-2, with D possibly being TRBD1 (6 bases). The CDR3 totals 17 residues. Per germline, CDR1 KGHSH and CDR2 LQKENI. Trimming took off 0 bases at V and 4 bases at J, with 18 bases between the two ends. The CDR3 DNA is TGTGCCAGCTCACCACCAGTTTTTGGGGGCTCGGGCTATGGCTACACCTTC. Translating gives CASSPPVFGGSGYGYTF.

The rearrangement uses TRBV27 and TRBJ1-1; no firm D call. The CDR3 loop spans 15 amino acids. The germline CDR1 and CDR2 sequences are MNHEY and SMNVEV (reference sequence). The V end lost 5 bases, the J end lost 1 base, and 14 bases lay between the germline ends. The chain's CDR3 is CASSPYPFGNTEAFF. The CDR3, as DNA: TGTGCCAGCAGTCCCTACCCCTTCGGGAACACTGAAGCTTTCTTT.

The chain combines TRBV19 with TRBJ1-2; D is unresolved. V was cut by 6 bases and J by 3 bases, with 20 bases left in between. This CDR3 comprises 16 residues. Germline loops: CDR1 LNHDA, CDR2 SQIVND (reference sequence). CDR3 coding DNA: TGTGCCAGTAGGAATGCGGGTCTCGAGGCTTACTATGGCTACACCTTC. It codes for CASRNAGLEAYYGYTF.

The V and J genes are TRBV7-9 and TRBJ1-5, with TRBD1 matching 9 bases. J lost 2 bases, V lost 5 bases, and 10 bases had no gene match. Germline V lookup: CDR1 SEHNR, CDR2 FQNEAQ (reference sequence). The CDR3 extends over 17 amino acids. In nucleotides, the CDR3 is TGTGCCAGCAGCCCCGGGGACAGGGTGCAGGGCAATCAGCCCCAGCATTTT. Translating it yields CASSPGDRVQGNQPQHF.

V and J are TRBV5-1 and TRBJ2-2, with TRBD2 identical over 7 bases. V lost 4 bases, J lost 0 bases, and 3 bases stayed unmatched. The CDR3 is 15 residues long. The germline gives CDR1 SGHRS, CDR2 YFSETQ. The CDR3 region is CASSAGGSNTGELFF. The CDR3 DNA follows: TGCGCCAGCAGCGCCGGGGGGTCGAACACCGGGGAGCTGTTTTTT.

This clone was counted a few times. J is TRBJ2-7 and V is TRBV7-6; 8 bases match TRBD2. This CDR3 has 13 residues. Germline V lookup: CDR1 SGHVS, CDR2 FNYEAQ. After removal of 2 bases from V and 7 bases from J, the junction contained 4 bases not matched to a gene. The CDR3 spells CASSLKSGGEQYF. Here the CDR3 DNA reads TGTGCCAGCAGCTTAAAGAGCGGGGGTGAGCAGTACTTC.